The entry below gives a single T cell receptor beta chain sequence along with its context. Its recognized antigen is unknown. No much larger clonotype is one base removed from it; base qualities were not supplied. TCRbeta CDR3 regions were amplified from genomic DNA by means of the immunoSEQ Assay, a bias-controlled multiplex PCR. The original pipeline was this. The number of nucleated cells in each sample was estimated by amplification of reference gene primers within the assay. Sequence reads were collapsed and filtered to measure the absolute abundance of every unique TCRbeta CDR3 rearrangement. For each sample, productive Simpson clonality was calculated by taking the square root of Simpson's diversity index across productive rearrangements. The table was pulled from immuneACCESS by TCRdb, which kept in-frame rearrangements only. Such tables lose some clones; where checked, under half of the loss comes from unresolved V genes, and the rest has no known cause. From that table come the V and J calls and clone size; the DNA was used to work out D and trimming. The sample has 310,000 or so clones on record, approximately 86% of them singletons. The ten largest make up around 2.1% of the sample.

Another Seattle source contributed samples from volunteer blood donors who had recovered from COVID-19. Collaborating institutions collected whole blood in K2EDTA tubes following their own protocols. Collaborator samples were shipped for TCRbeta analysis as frozen whole blood, isolated PBMCs, or DNA extracted from either sample type. Its CDR3 holds 14 amino acids, cysteine through phenylalanine. Only the CDR3 part of the read is kept: 42 bases, read in frame from the first base. V loses 6 bases, J loses 4 bases, and the germline ends lie 15 bases apart. From a lookup of the germline V gene, CDR1 and CDR2 are ENHRY and SYGVKD. The data derive from a study of blood T cell repertoires in COVID-19 (TCRdb year 2020). Background for the entire study: Samples covering the acute and convalescent phases of COVID-19 were provided by collaborators in the United States, Italy and Spain. Samples came from the ongoing ImmuneRACE study (first 160 participants) plus 1,254 subjects from 6 global collaborators. A de-identified subject ID, COVID-19 status, age in years and sex were almost always included in the sample metadata. HLA class I and class II types, where available, came from metadata supplied by the sample provider rather than from assay-based typing. Deeply sampled blood TCRbeta repertoires from subjects exposed to, actively infected with, or recovered from COVID-19 were included in the dataset. The repertoires were made available in a free public database intended to serve as a resource for research on the immune response to SARS-CoV-2. The material from the prospective study consisted of cDNA or gDNA derived from T cells, B-cell-depleted T cells, or PBMCs.

Overall study results and their limits: Clinical and demographic metadata were provided uncurated, with the amount varying by source and participant.

The TCR originated in a young woman who had recovered from COVID-19. The specimen was peripheral blood. In this chain, TRBV10-3 is recombined with TRBJ1-1, with a weak D call of TRBD1 (6 bases match). The DNA is TGTGCCATCAGCCTCGGGGGGGCCCTCACTGAAGCTTTCTTT. It specifies CAISLGGALTEAFF.